Below are 28 T cell receptor beta chains sequenced from a single sample in a study of HIV-infected patients and healthy controls. No cell fractionation was done, so the repertoire covers all unsorted peripheral blood T cells. Reverse transcription used around 500 ng RNA and constant-region primers for alpha and beta. Separate chain-specific third strand synthesis with multiplexing indices produced the alpha and beta libraries. TCRdb re-called the 5' RACE reads with MiXCR, one entry per CDR3 protein. The sample lists some 19,000 distinct CDR3 sequences; around 10% were seen once. Sequenced sample: blood. All receptors derive from an adult in good health.

The table lists this clonotype with a few counts. The V call is TRBV4-1, the J call TRBJ2-7; 9 bases line up with TRBD1. Per germline, CDR1 MGHRA and CDR2 YSYEKL. The CDR3 is made up of 15 amino acids. The V segment lost 0 bases and the J segment 3 bases; nucleotides outside the gene matches: 3. CDR3: CASSQDRGQGYEQYF. The CDR3 nucleotides read TGCGCCAGCAGCCAAGATAGGGGACAGGGCTACGAGCAGTACTTC.

The table lists this clonotype with many counts. This sequence joins TRBV7-9 and TRBJ1-2; D is possibly TRBD1 (6 bases). There are 14 residues in the CDR3. Germline CDR1 and CDR2: SEHNR and FQNEAQ (reference sequence). The V end lost 5 bases, the J end lost 4 bases, and 14 bases lay between the germline ends. The CDR3 sequence is CASSPIQGFYGYTF. CDR3 DNA: TGTGCCAGCAGCCCTATTCAGGGGTTCTATGGCTACACCTTC.

This clonotype was picked up many times. J is TRBJ2-7 and V is TRBV6-5; D is possibly TRBD1 (5 bases). The CDR3 totals 13 residues. CDR1 and CDR2 (germline): MNHEY, SVGAGI. The germline V and J ends were trimmed by 2 bases and 4 bases, with 9 bases remaining between them. The CDR3 nucleotides read TGTGCCAGCAGTTACGGTAGGGGTTACGAGCAGTACTTC. It yields the protein CASSYGRGYEQYF.

To note about this clonotype: It is likely a read error, because the conserved phenylalanine at the end of the CDR3 is missing. The V gene is TRBV27, the J gene TRBJ2-3; 8 bases line up with TRBD2. Trimming took 7 bases from V and 8 from J; bases not matched to a gene: 14. Per the germline V gene, CDR1 is MNHEY and CDR2 is SMNVEV (reference sequence). This CDR3 spans 15 amino acids. The CDR3, as DNA: TGTGCCAGCACCCCATCAGCGGGAGTAGGGGGTACGCAGTATATT. It yields the protein CASTPSAGVGGTQYI.

This clonotype was observed many times. The chain joins TRBV6-6 to TRBJ2-7, with 9 bases aligning to TRBD1. This CDR3 spans 14 amino acids. The V and J ends lost 6 bases and 6 bases, in that order; junction bases with no gene match: 9. Germline V gene sequence: CDR1 MNHNY, CDR2 SVGAGI (reference sequence). The CDR3 bases are TGTGCCAGCAGAGTGGCATTGGGACAGGGCGAGCAGTACTTC. The encoded protein is CASRVALGQGEQYF.

This clonotype was found many times. The chain links TRBV7-2 to TRBJ2-1; weak D call: TRBD1 (5 bases). Germline V gene lookup returns CDR1 SGHTA and CDR2 FQGNSA. V lost 8 bases to trimming and J lost 4 bases, with 15 bases between them. The CDR3 has 14 amino acids. CDR3: CASGKPGQYNEQFF. CDR3 nucleotides: TGTGCCAGCGGAAAGCCCGGACAATACAATGAGCAGTTCTTC.

This clonotype is medium-sized (0.01 to 0.1%) within its sample. The V call is TRBV6-6, the J call TRBJ2-1, with D perhaps matching TRBD1 (5 bases). CDR3 size: 14 residues. Trimming took off 0 bases at V and 3 bases at J, with 6 bases between the two ends. CDR1 is MNHNY, CDR2 SVGAGI, per germline (reference sequence). The DNA of the CDR3 is TGTGCCAGCAGTTACTCCAGGGTCTACAATGAGCAGTTCTTC. Its protein product is CASSYSRVYNEQFF.

This clonotype is medium-sized. The chain couples TRBV10-3 to TRBJ2-6, with D perhaps TRBD1 or TRBD2 (7 bases each). Germline assignment: CDR1 ENHRY and CDR2 SYGVKD. V was trimmed by 4 bases and J by 3 bases, leaving 13 bases between them. The CDR3 is 16 residues long. The CDR3 DNA is TGTGCCATCAGTGGACAGGGCGGGAGTGGGGCCAACGTCCTGACTTTC. Translating it yields CAISGQGGSGANVLTF.

This clonotype was counted at least ten times. The rearrangement uses TRBV19 and TRBJ1-1; D gene uncertain. Per the germline V gene, CDR1 is LNHDA and CDR2 is SQIVND (reference sequence). V lost 8 bases and J 7 bases, leaving 14 bases between the germline ends. This CDR3 is 12 amino acids long. The CDR3 loop reads CASRLSPHEAFF. For the CDR3, the DNA is TGTGCCAGTCGCCTATCGCCTCATGAAGCTTTCTTT.

This chain joins TRBV29-1 and TRBJ2-7; 9 bases line up with TRBD1. With 6 bases clipped from V and 2 bases from J, the junction kept 5 bases outside the gene matches. The CDR3 contains 13 residues. The V gene's germline CDR1 is SQVTM and CDR2 ANQGSEA. CDR3 in amino acids: CSVPGQGAYEQYF. The CDR3 DNA follows: TGCAGCGTACCGGGACAGGGTGCCTACGAGCAGTACTTC.

This clonotype was recorded many times. The rearrangement links TRBV28 to TRBJ2-5, with 7 nucleotides matching TRBD2. The CDR3 contains 16 residues. Trimming at V came to 1 base and at J to 10 bases, leaving 15 bases not matched to a gene. Per germline, CDR1 MDHEN and CDR2 SYDVKM. The CDR3 DNA is TGTGCCAGCAGTTTATCGGGGGGAACAGCGATTTTGAGCCAGTACTTC. Translated: CASSLSGGTAILSQYF. Drawing the rest from reference TRBV28 and TRBJ2-5, the complete variable domain is DVKVTQSSRYLVKRTGEKVFLECVQDMDHENMFWYRQDPGLGLRLIYFSYDVKMKEKGDIPEGYSVSREKKERFSLILESASTNQTSMYLCASSLSGGTAILSQYFGPGTRLLVL.

The gene calls are TRBV6-5 and TRBJ2-5; a possible D gene is TRBD1 (6 bases). Germline-derived CDR1 and CDR2 are MNHEY and SVGAGI. Trimming pared 6 bases from V and 1 base from J, leaving 24 bases between. The CDR3 is 18 amino acids. The chain's CDR3 is CASREVPTWDTAQETQYF. The CDR3 coding sequence is TGTGCCAGCAGGGAAGTACCCACCTGGGACACGGCCCAAGAGACCCAGTACTTC.

This clonotype showed up many times. This chain uses TRBV3-1 with TRBJ2-7, with D tentatively TRBD2 (5 bases). Germline V gene data show CDR1 as LGHDT and CDR2 as YNNKEL (reference sequence). The CDR3 is 14 amino acids. Trimming pared 4 bases from V and 1 base from J, leaving 11 bases between. The CDR3 sequence is CASSPYRDSYEQYF. As DNA, the CDR3 is TGTGCCAGCAGCCCTTACCGGGATTCCTACGAGCAGTACTTC.

The V gene is TRBV20-1, the J gene TRBJ2-3, with 7 bases that match TRBD2. Germline V gene data show CDR1 as DFQATT and CDR2 as SNEGSKA (reference sequence). CDR3 size: 14 residues. V trimming: 6 bases; J trimming: 6 bases; junction bases outside the gene matches: 12. The CDR3 nucleotides read TGCAGTGCCCTCCCGGGGGGACCCAGGGATACGCAGTATTTT. This sequence encodes CSALPGGPRDTQYF.

The chain employs TRBV25-1 and TRBJ2-3; D gene ambiguous. Trimming removed 4 bases at V and 1 base at J, with 6 bases between. In germline, CDR1 is MGHDK, CDR2 SYGVNS. The CDR3 extends over 13 amino acids. The CDR3 sequence is CASSALGTDTQYF. CDR3 DNA sequence: TGTGCCAGCAGTGCCCTCGGCACAGATACGCAGTATTTT.

Many counts were recorded for this clonotype. The chain joins TRBV19 to TRBJ2-1; TRBD2 matches at 7 bases. The CDR3 is made up of 16 amino acids. CDR1 is LNHDA, CDR2 SQIVND, per germline (reference sequence). The V segment lost 3 bases and the J segment 0 bases; nucleotides outside the gene matches: 5. The CDR3 DNA reads TGTGCCAGTAGTATTAAGGGCGGGAGCTCCTACAATGAGCAGTTCTTC. Translating gives CASSIKGGSSYNEQFF.

Many counts were recorded for this clonotype. The rearrangement uses TRBV19 and TRBJ2-2, with 15 bases lining up with TRBD2. This CDR3 comprises 18 residues. The V segment lost 3 bases and the J segment 5 bases; nucleotides outside the gene matches: 7. Germline V gene lookup returns CDR1 LNHDA and CDR2 SQIVND (reference sequence). The CDR3 DNA is TGTGCCAGTAGTATGGGACTAGCGGGAGGCCGGGGGACCGGGGAGCTGTTTTTT. Encoded protein: CASSMGLAGGRGTGELFF.

Ten or more counts support this clonotype. V is TRBV5-4 and J is TRBJ2-1; D may be TRBD2 (6 bases). Germline V gene lookup returns CDR1 SGHNT and CDR2 YYREEE (reference sequence). CDR3 length: 15 residues. V was shortened by 3 bases and J by 4 bases, with 14 bases between the two germline ends. The CDR3 DNA reads as TGTGCCAGCAGCTCATTAACACGGGGGTACAATGAGCAGTTCTTC. This translates into CASSSLTRGYNEQFF.

This clonotype was found many times. This chain uses TRBV5-1 with TRBJ2-1; D unresolved. Germline CDR1 reads SGHRS; CDR2 reads YFSETQ. V lost 2 bases to trimming and J lost 5 bases, with 11 bases between them. This CDR3 is built from 14 residues. The CDR3 loop is CASSLGPVNNEQFF. The CDR3 nucleotides are TGCGCCAGCAGCTTAGGCCCCGTCAACAATGAGCAGTTCTTC.

This sequence joins TRBV7-9 and TRBJ2-5; 10 bases are shared with TRBD1. The V and J ends lost 6 bases and 2 bases, in that order; junction bases with no gene match: 6. Germline CDR1 is SEHNR and CDR2 is FQNEAQ (reference sequence). The CDR3 is 15 amino acids. The CDR3 sequence is CASRRDRGRQETQYF. The CDR3 bases are TGTGCCAGCAGGCGGGACAGGGGTCGGCAAGAGACCCAGTACTTC.

This clonotype came up many times. CDR3 protein: CSARDWGQGDETQYF. In DNA, the CDR3 is TGCAGTGCTAGAGACTGGGGGCAGGGGGATGAGACCCAGTACTTC. The genes are TRBV20-1 and TRBJ2-5; 7 bases are a match to TRBD1. Trimming at V came to 0 bases and at J to 5 bases, leaving 9 bases not matched to a gene. The CDR3 spans 15 residues. Germline V gene data show CDR1 as DFQATT and CDR2 as SNEGSKA (reference sequence).

This clonotype has a count of ten or more. The V call is TRBV20-1, the J call TRBJ2-1; D is uncertain. V lost 0 bases, J lost 5 bases, and 5 bases lay in between. The length of the CDR3 is 12 residues. CDR1 and CDR2 from the germline V gene are DFQATT and SNEGSKA (reference sequence). For the CDR3, the DNA is TGCAGTGCTAGAGACCTTCACAATGAGCAGTTCTTC. This translates into CSARDLHNEQFF.

This clonotype was counted at least ten times. The chain recombines TRBV29-1 with TRBJ2-7; TRBD1 matches at 7 bases. This CDR3 has 11 amino acids. Looked up from germline, CDR1 is SQVTM and CDR2 is ANQGSEA. The V and J ends lost 7 bases and 6 bases, in that order; junction bases with no gene match: 6. CDR3 in DNA: TGCAGCGGGAACAGGGGATCCGAGCAGTACTTC. Its translation: CSGNRGSEQYF.

This clonotype came up many times. The chain joins TRBV10-2 to TRBJ2-7, with D possibly matching TRBD1 (6 bases). Deletions cut 8 bases from V and 0 bases from J, with 17 bases between. The CDR3 has 15 amino acids. CDR1 is WSHSY and CDR2 is SAAADI in the germline V gene. CDR3: CASDPGDGSSYEQYF. The CDR3 DNA reads as TGCGCCAGCGACCCAGGGGATGGAAGCTCCTACGAGCAGTACTTC.

This clonotype is deemed medium-sized. The chain recombines TRBV7-8 with TRBJ1-4; the match to TRBD1 covers 9 bases. The V gene end was trimmed by 5 bases and the J gene end by 3 bases; junction bases not matched to a gene: 10. The CDR3 loop spans 17 amino acids. Germline V gives CDR1 SGHVS, CDR2 FQNEAQ. In DNA form, the CDR3 reads TGTGCCAGCAGCATTCATCAACAGGGGGCAGCTAATGAAAAACTGTTTTTT. This encodes CASSIHQQGAANEKLFF.

In its sample, this clonotype is medium-sized. The V and J genes are TRBV2 and TRBJ1-1; unclear D gene. CDR3 length equals 15 residues. The germline CDR1 and CDR2 sequences are SNHLY and FYNNEI. Trimming cost V 3 bases and J 1 base, with 12 bases left between them. In DNA form, the CDR3 reads TGTGCCAGCAGTGATAGGTTGACGGCGAACACTGAAGCTTTCTTT. Translated: CASSDRLTANTEAFF.

The rearrangement joins TRBV5-1 to TRBJ2-7; 10 nucleotides align to TRBD1. Trimming took 4 bases from V and 7 from J; bases not matched to a gene: 5. Germline values: CDR1 SGHRS, CDR2 YFSETQ. This CDR3 spans 13 amino acids. This chain's CDR3 is CASSAGQGTEQYF. The CDR3 region has the DNA TGCGCCAGCAGCGCGGGACAGGGGACGGAGCAGTACTTC.

This clonotype was detected many times. The chain carries TRBV12-3 or TRBV12-4 and TRBJ1-2; 8 bases map to TRBD1. The CDR3 has 16 residues. V lost 6 bases to trimming and J lost 0 bases; unmatched junction nucleotides: 9. As DNA, the CDR3 is TGTGCCAGCAGCTCCCGGGACAGGAGAGCTAACTATGGCTACACCTTC. Protein product: CASSSRDRRANYGYTF.